A single TCR beta chain is shown here with its context. The antigen this receptor binds is unknown. No much larger clonotype is one base removed from it; base qualities were not supplied. The library was made by the immunoSEQ multiplex PCR assay. The study's processing was this. A statistical classification framework was built for diagnosing cytomegalovirus status from the catalog of TCR beta chain sequences. TCRdb holds this immuneACCESS table with in-frame rearrangements only. Some clones are missing; in checked studies, unresolved V genes explain under half, and the rest has no known cause. V and J calls and clone size follow that table, whereas D and trimming were derived from the DNA. The sample data list under 70,000 clones, and about 89% of these were observed just once. In total, the top ten clones hold 1.5% to 2% of the sample. The data are from a study of cytomegalovirus exposure and HLA in healthy donors (TCRdb year 2017). About the investigation overall: The 500 to 700 repertoires of the first cohort and the roughly 120 validation repertoires were produced on the same platform, according to a later analysis. The study aimed to test whether signatures of past pathogen exposure could be identified by cataloging public T cell receptors. A separate validation cohort of roughly 110 different subjects was used in addition to the roughly 720-subject first cohort. High-throughput TCR immunosequencing, statistical association of individual TCRs with disease status, and machine learning were combined to predict cytomegalovirus infection status. The paper as a whole reports these results and caveats: The classifier was reported to diagnose cytomegalovirus status with high specificity and sensitivity in both the original and validation cohorts. According to the authors, the approach could potentially be generalized to other disease states and immunological phenotypes. Across donors, most TCR sequences were observed very rarely, whereas some public TCRs were present in many individuals. A total of 150 to 200 TCR beta chains were listed by the study as associated with cytomegalovirus. A later analysis lacked HLA typing for the validation cohort, so it scored co-occurrence in that cohort across all 120 or so repertoires. A later analysis found that TCRs clustered in the first cohort also tended to co-occur in the 95 to 150 validation repertoires, with approximately 95% of cluster scores above 0. In vitro tests confirmed that a few of the cytomegalovirus-associated TCR beta chains recognize cytomegalovirus antigens.

Trimming accounts for 1 base at V and 2 bases at J, while the number of junction bases matched to no gene is 6. CDR1 is given as SGHTS and CDR2 as YDEGEE, both from the germline V gene. From cysteine to phenylalanine, the CDR3 is 16 amino acids long. Kept here is only the CDR3 DNA, which spans 48 bases and is read in frame from base 1. The donors belonged to the validation cohort of 90 to 150 subjects, which was separate from the approximately 700-subject first cohort. The sequence links TRBV5-8 to TRBJ1-5, with 7 central nucleotides matching TRBD1. Sequencing was performed on PBMCs. This sequence was found in a woman between 18 and 30 years old in good health and CMV-seronegative. In nucleotide form, the sequence is TGTGCCAGCAGCTTGATCTTCGGGACAGGCAATCAGCCCCAGCATTTT. Its product reads: CASSLIFGTGNQPQHF. When the CDR3 is completed using the reference TRBV5-8 and TRBJ1-5 genes on either side, the full variable domain is EAGVTQSPTHLIKTRGQQATLRCSPISGHTSVYWYQQALGLGLQFLLWYDEGEERNRGNFPPRFSGRQFPNYSSELNVNALELEDSALYLCASSLIFGTGNQPQHFGDGTRLSIL.